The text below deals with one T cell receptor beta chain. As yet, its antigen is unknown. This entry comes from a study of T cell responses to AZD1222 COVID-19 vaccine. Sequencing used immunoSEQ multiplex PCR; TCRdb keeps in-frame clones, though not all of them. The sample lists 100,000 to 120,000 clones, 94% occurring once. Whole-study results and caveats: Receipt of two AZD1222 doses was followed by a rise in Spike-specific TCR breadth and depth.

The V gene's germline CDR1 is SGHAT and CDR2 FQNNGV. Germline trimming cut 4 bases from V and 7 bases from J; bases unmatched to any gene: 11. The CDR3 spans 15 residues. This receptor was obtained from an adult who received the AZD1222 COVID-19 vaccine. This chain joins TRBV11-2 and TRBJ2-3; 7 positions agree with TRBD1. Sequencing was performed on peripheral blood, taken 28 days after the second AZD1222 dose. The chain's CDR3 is CASSSGTVVRNTQYF. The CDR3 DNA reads TGTGCCAGCAGCTCCGGGACAGTAGTCCGCAATACGCAGTATTTT.